These 28 T cell receptor beta chains originate from one sample sequenced in a study of blood T cell repertoires in COVID-19. The protocol was immunoSEQ multiplex PCR, while the TCRdb copy is restricted to in-frame clones and leaves out a portion. The sample shows around 230,000 clones, about 85% of them seen only once. Sample: peripheral blood. All receptors come from a man between 60 and 70 years old who had recovered from COVID-19.

The chain links TRBV5-1 to TRBJ2-1; 7 bases align to TRBD1. Germline V gene data show CDR1 as SGHRS and CDR2 as YFSETQ. The V gene end was trimmed by 4 bases and the J gene end by 5 bases; junction bases not matched to a gene: 6. This CDR3 contains 14 residues. The CDR3 bases are TGCGCCAGCAGCCTAAGGACAGGAAACAATGAGCAGTTCTTC. Translating it yields CASSLRTGNNEQFF.

The rearrangement links TRBV6-6 to TRBJ1-6; D perhaps matches TRBD1 (5 bases). With 3 bases removed from V and 9 bases from J, the gap between germline ends came to 15 bases. In germline, CDR1 is MNHNY, CDR2 SVGAGI (reference sequence). The CDR3 sequence is 15 residues long. DNA of the CDR3: TGTGCCAGCAGTTATTTTGCCAGGGTCAGTTCACCCCTCCACTTT. Translation gives CASSYFARVSSPLHF.

The J gene is TRBJ2-7, the V gene TRBV18; a possible D gene is TRBD1 (5 bases). The germline V and J ends were trimmed by 5 bases and 4 bases, with 9 bases remaining between them. The CDR3 covers 12 residues. Germline assignment: CDR1 KGHSH and CDR2 LQKENI. The CDR3 region has the DNA TGTGCCAGCTCAGATGACAGATACGAGCAGTACTTC. Translated, it gives CASSDDRYEQYF.

This chain links TRBV24-1 with TRBJ2-2; D gene unclear. The CDR3 runs to 15 residues. V was shortened by 7 bases and J by 3 bases, with 14 bases between the two germline ends. CDR1 and CDR2 from the germline V gene are KGHDR and SFDVKD. CDR3 bases: TGTGCCACCAGAGACGGAGCAACGGACACCGGGGAGCTGTTTTTT. It specifies CATRDGATDTGELFF.

This chain joins TRBV24-1 and TRBJ1-1, with no clear D. The CDR3 runs to 14 residues. The ends were cut back, 7 bases at V and 0 bases at J, with 11 bases in the middle. In germline, CDR1 is KGHDR, CDR2 SFDVKD. The CDR3 nucleotides are TGTGCCACCAGGAGTGGTTCGGTGAACACTGAAGCTTTCTTT. Translating it yields CATRSGSVNTEAFF.

CDR3 coding DNA: TGTGCCAGCAGATCAAGAGGGGGCCGTACAAATGAGCAGTTCTTC. Protein sequence: CASRSRGGRTNEQFF. The V gene is TRBV7-6, the J gene TRBJ2-1; 7 bases fit TRBD1. This CDR3 spans 15 amino acids. V lost 6 bases and J lost 7; bases outside the gene matches: 12. Germline CDR1 is SGHVS and CDR2 is FNYEAQ.

Written as DNA, the CDR3 is TGTGCCAGCAGGACGCCGGGACAGGGCTCCGGGGAGCTGTTTTTT. Its protein product is CASRTPGQGSGELFF. This chain uses TRBV6-5 with TRBJ2-2; 9 nucleotides align to TRBD1. Trimming removed 6 bases from V and 6 bases from J; junction bases left unmatched: 8. The germline V gene encodes CDR1 MNHEY and CDR2 SVGAGI. The CDR3 has 15 amino acids.

This chain joins TRBV6-5 and TRBJ1-5; D remains ambiguous. Trimming left V 10 bases short and J 0 bases short, with 13 bases between. The CDR3 has 14 amino acids. Germline V gene lookup returns CDR1 MNHEY and CDR2 SVGAGI. This chain's CDR3 is CATLPPYSNQPQHF. CDR3 sequence (DNA): TGTGCCACCCTACCCCCGTATAGCAATCAGCCCCAGCATTTT.

Details on this clone: The same CDR3 is also encoded by other DNA sequences in this sample. This chain joins TRBV19 and TRBJ1-1; D unclear. CDR1 is LNHDA, CDR2 SQIVND, per germline (reference sequence). CDR3 length: 13 amino acids. Trimming left V 2 bases short and J 0 bases short, with 4 bases between. The CDR3 sequence: CASSISVNTEAFF. In nucleotides, the CDR3 is TGTGCCAGTAGTATATCCGTGAACACTGAAGCTTTCTTT.

This sequence joins TRBV19 and TRBJ1-1; 10 nucleotides line up with TRBD1. The CDR3 is made up of 17 amino acids. V shed 6 bases and J 0 bases; nucleotides not matched to a gene: 10. The V gene's germline CDR1 is LNHDA and CDR2 SQIVND (reference sequence). CDR3 sequence: CASRPLDRGLMNTEAFF. The CDR3 coding sequence is TGTGCCAGTAGACCGCTTGACAGGGGGCTAATGAACACTGAAGCTTTCTTT.

The chain employs TRBV7-9 and TRBJ2-7; TRBD1 matches 7 bases. The CDR3 consists of 14 residues. Germline CDR1 is SEHNR and CDR2 is FQNEAQ (reference sequence). Losses at the gene ends were 1 base for V and 5 bases for J; bases not matched to a gene: 5. The CDR3 spells CASSLGDSLDEQYV. The CDR3 nucleotides are TGTGCCAGCAGCTTAGGGGACAGTCTCGACGAGCAGTACGTC.

This sequence joins TRBV5-1 and TRBJ1-4; D is possibly TRBD1 (5 bases). The CDR3 covers 15 residues. The germline gives CDR1 SGHRS, CDR2 YFSETQ. V gave up 3 bases and J gave up 6 bases, with 15 bases separating them. As DNA, the CDR3 is TGCGCCAGCAGCTCGCGGGACCGGGGAGATGAAAAACTGTTTTTT. Translation: CASSSRDRGDEKLFF.

CDR3 protein: CASSVGQNPYGYTF. The CDR3 region has the DNA TGTGCCAGCAGCGTAGGTCAGAACCCCTATGGCTACACCTTC. The chain uses TRBV9 and TRBJ1-2; D uncertain. Trimming left V 0 bases short and J 4 bases short, with 10 bases between. This CDR3 has 14 residues. Looked up from germline, CDR1 is SGDLS and CDR2 is YYNGEE. Filled out from reference TRBV9 and TRBJ1-2, the complete variable domain reads DSGVTQTPKHLITATGQRVTLRCSPRSGDLSVYWYQQSLDQGLQFLIQYYNGEERAKGNILERFSAQQFPDLHSELNLSSLELGDSALYFCASSVGQNPYGYTFGSGTRLTVV.

This clone appeared once. The chain uses TRBV24-1 and TRBJ2-3; no definite D call. This CDR3 has 12 residues. CDR1 is KGHDR, CDR2 SFDVKD, per germline. Trimming removed 2 bases from V and 5 bases from J, with 4 bases in between. CDR3 loop: CATSDSGDTQYF. The CDR3 DNA is TGTGCCACCAGTGATTCGGGAGATACGCAGTATTTT.

The V gene is TRBV19, the J gene TRBJ1-5, with 10 nucleotides matching TRBD1. V lost 5 bases to trimming and J lost 4 bases; unmatched junction nucleotides: 5. The CDR3 has 15 residues. Germline CDR1 reads LNHDA; CDR2 reads SQIVND (reference sequence). The CDR3 loop is CASSPRDRGNQPQHF. CDR3 DNA sequence: TGTGCCAGTAGTCCTCGGGACAGGGGAAATCAGCCCCAGCATTTT.

The rearrangement joins TRBV10-3 to TRBJ2-3; a possible D gene is TRBD1 (6 bases). CDR1 is ENHRY, CDR2 SYGVKD, per germline. Trimming shortened V by 3 bases and J by 1 base, and 14 bases separated the two germline ends. This CDR3 is built from 16 residues. CDR3 loop: CAISDPRGYGTDTQYF. The DNA for the CDR3 is TGTGCCATCAGTGACCCCAGGGGATATGGCACAGATACGCAGTATTTT.

The chain employs TRBV5-1 and TRBJ2-7, with TRBD1 as a possible D gene (6 bases). V was trimmed by 0 bases and J by 5 bases, leaving 12 bases between them. This CDR3 comprises 14 residues. CDR1 SGHRS and CDR2 YFSETQ come from the germline V gene. In DNA, the CDR3 is TGCGCCAGCAGCTTGGGGCAGGGGATTGACGAGCAGTACGTC. Translating it yields CASSLGQGIDEQYV.

This chain uses TRBV7-9 with TRBJ2-1; TRBD2 aligns across 13 bases. Germline assignment: CDR1 SEHNR and CDR2 FQNEAQ (reference sequence). CDR3 length: 15 residues. Trimming took 0 bases from V and 14 from J; bases not matched to a gene: 7. The CDR3 sequence: CASSLAPGTSGDEFF. The CDR3 bases are TGTGCCAGCAGCTTAGCCCCGGGGACTAGCGGGGATGAGTTCTTC. Full variable domain (remainder filled in from reference TRBV7-9 and TRBJ2-1): DTGVSQNPRHKITKRGQNVTFRCDPISEHNRLYWYRQTLGQGPEFLTYFQNEAQLEKSRLLSDRFSAERPKGSFSTLEIQRTEQGDSAMYLCASSLAPGTSGDEFFGPGTRLTVL.

This clone was picked up a small number of times. The identical CDR3 is also encoded by other nucleotide sequences in the sample. The genes are TRBV7-9 and TRBJ1-3; D may be TRBD1 (5 bases). V was clipped by 0 bases and J by 7 bases, with 16 bases between them. This CDR3 is built from 16 residues. Germline values: CDR1 SEHNR, CDR2 FQNEAQ (reference sequence). CDR3 DNA sequence: TGTGCCAGCAGCTTAGCGGGGGGTTTCGCCGGGAACACCATATATTTT. Its translation is CASSLAGGFAGNTIYF. Looking up the rest from reference TRBV7-9 and TRBJ1-3 gives the full variable domain: DTGVSQNPRHKITKRGQNVTFRCDPISEHNRLYWYRQTLGQGPEFLTYFQNEAQLEKSRLLSDRFSAERPKGSFSTLEIQRTEQGDSAMYLCASSLAGGFAGNTIYFGEGSWLTVV.

This clone appeared a few times. V usage is TRBV5-1 and J usage is TRBJ2-7; 7 nucleotides agree with TRBD2. Trimming at V came to 0 bases and at J to 3 bases, leaving 3 bases not matched to a gene. This CDR3 has 14 residues. Germline assignment: CDR1 SGHRS and CDR2 YFSETQ. The CDR3, as DNA: TGCGCCAGCAGCTTGGTAGCTAGCGGCTACGAGCAGTACGTC. Protein sequence: CASSLVASGYEQYV.

This rearrangement joins TRBV29-1 to TRBJ2-1; 9 positions match TRBD1. V dropped 7 bases and J dropped 7; count of bases not matched to a gene: 8. This CDR3 has 13 amino acids. Per germline, CDR1 SQVTM and CDR2 ANQGSEA. In DNA, the CDR3 is TGCAGCGCCCCGCACGGACAGGGGAATGAGCAGTTCTTC. Protein: CSAPHGQGNEQFF.

V usage is TRBV18 and J usage is TRBJ2-1; D is possibly TRBD2 (7 bases). The CDR3 has 15 residues. With 0 bases removed from V and 7 bases from J, the gap between germline ends came to 13 bases. CDR1 KGHSH and CDR2 LQKENI come from the germline V gene. CDR3 residues: CASSPPNGGANEQFF. CDR3 DNA: TGTGCCAGCTCACCACCGAATGGGGGGGCGAATGAGCAGTTCTTC.

The J gene is TRBJ1-6, the V gene TRBV18; 10 bases map to TRBD1. Germline CDR1 reads KGHSH; CDR2 reads LQKENI. V trimming: 5 bases; J trimming: 6 bases; junction bases outside the gene matches: 4. The CDR3 runs 15 residues. CDR3 sequence reads: CASSMGQGSNSPLHF. The CDR3 bases are TGTGCCAGCTCAATGGGACAGGGGAGTAATTCACCCCTCCACTTT.

The gene calls are TRBV6-5 and TRBJ1-2; D remains unclear. The length of the CDR3 is 13 residues. The germline gives CDR1 MNHEY, CDR2 SVGAGI. V gave up 10 bases and J gave up 2 bases, with 14 bases separating them. As DNA, the CDR3 is TGTGCCATCCAACTGACTCGAAACTATGGCTACACCTTC. Its translation: CAIQLTRNYGYTF.

The chain combines TRBV6-4 with TRBJ2-7; 8 nucleotides match TRBD1. The trim removed 3 bases at V and 5 bases at J, leaving 9 bases unmatched. The germline V gene has CDR1 MRHNA and CDR2 SNTAGT. The length of the CDR3 is 15 residues. The CDR3 nucleotides read TGTGCCAGCAGTGAGCGCGGCAGGGGGCCGAACGAGCAGTACGTC. Its protein product is CASSERGRGPNEQYV.

The gene calls are TRBV5-1 and TRBJ2-1; weak D call: TRBD2 (7 bases). Deletions cut 6 bases from V and 12 bases from J, with 28 bases between. CDR1 is SGHRS, CDR2 YFSETQ, per germline. This CDR3 region has 16 residues. CDR3 sequence (DNA): TGCGCCAGCACCGGAACCCAACAGGGTCGGGGGGTTGGGCAGTTCTTC. Translated, it gives CASTGTQQGRGVGQFF.

The gene calls are TRBV7-8 and TRBJ1-2; 8 nucleotides align to TRBD1. The CDR3 has 14 residues. V was pared by 5 bases and J by 6 bases, with 8 bases of the junction left unmatched. Germline-derived CDR1 and CDR2 are SGHVS and FQNEAQ. The CDR3 DNA reads TGTGCCAGCAGCGCTCGACAGGGGTGGGATGGCTACACCTTC. Translated, it gives CASSARQGWDGYTF.

There are a few counts of this clone. The CDR3 DNA reads TGCAGTGGGGGGGTTTCAGAGACCCAGTACTTC. As protein: CSGGVSETQYF. The chain is built from TRBV20-1 and TRBJ2-5; D perhaps matches TRBD2 (6 bases). Per the germline V gene, CDR1 is DFQATT and CDR2 is SNEGSKA (reference sequence). V shed 7 bases and J shed 4 bases, with 10 bases lying between them. The CDR3 loop spans 11 amino acids.